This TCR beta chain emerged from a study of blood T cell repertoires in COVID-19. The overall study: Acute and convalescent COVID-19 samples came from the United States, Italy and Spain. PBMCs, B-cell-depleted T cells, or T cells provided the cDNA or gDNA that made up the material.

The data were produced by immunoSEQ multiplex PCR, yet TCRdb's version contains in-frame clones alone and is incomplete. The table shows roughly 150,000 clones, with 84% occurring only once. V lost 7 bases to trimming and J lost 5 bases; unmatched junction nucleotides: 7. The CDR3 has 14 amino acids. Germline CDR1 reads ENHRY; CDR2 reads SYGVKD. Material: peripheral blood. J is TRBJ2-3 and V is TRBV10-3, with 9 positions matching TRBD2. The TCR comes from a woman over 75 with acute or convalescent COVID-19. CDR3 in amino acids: CAITRGGAEDTQYF. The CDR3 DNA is TGTGCCATCACTCGCGGGGGGGCAGAAGATACGCAGTATTTT.